The rows below give T cell receptor beta chains drawn from one sample of a study of identical twins. TCRdb passed the 5' RACE reads through MiXCR, listing each CDR3 protein once. The table has some 500,000 distinct CDR3 sequences, 13% to 15% seen once. The sample was also linked to a second study, of yellow fever vaccine responses in identical twins.

Material for sequencing was CD4+ T cells sorted from blood. These receptors all come from a woman younger than 30 in good health. CDR3s include the opening cysteine and the closing phenylalanine or tryptophan. Each record gives: clone size, J gene, V gene, D gene, CDR3 protein, CDR3 DNA. The D gene is left open where the match is weak. Size is stated for part of the rows, as once, few or many counts, or as a class when the clone is expanded.

few	TRBJ2-7	TRBV28	TRBD1	CASSTIGQGSPYEQYF	TGTGCCAGCAGTACCATAGGACAGGGGTCCCCCTACGAGCAGTACTTC
few	TRBJ2-1	TRBV20-1	NA	CSARDLGVRDRLSFF	TGCAGTGCTAGAGATCTTGGCGTGAGAGATAGGCTTTCGTTCTTC
NA	TRBJ2-7	TRBV29-1	NA	CSVGRGAYEQYF	TGCAGCGTTGGGAGGGGAGCCTACGAGCAGTACTTC
NA	TRBJ2-7	TRBV6-6	TRBD2	CASTTQPPLAGGLYEQYF	TGTGCCAGCACTACACAACCACCGCTAGCGGGAGGTCTCTACGAGCAGTACTTC
NA	TRBJ2-1	TRBV15	TRBD1	CATSGTGGQFF	TGTGCCACCTCAGGGACAGGGGGGCAGTTCTTC
NA	TRBJ2-3	TRBV14	NA	CASSQRVTIQASTDTQYF	TGTGCCAGCAGTCAGCGGGTGACGATACAAGCTAGCACAGATACGCAGTATTTT
few	TRBJ2-7	TRBV6-1	NA	CASSEALRGDYEQYF	TGTGCCAGCAGTGAAGCGCTACGGGGTGACTACGAGCAGTACTTC
many	TRBJ2-1	TRBV28	NA	CASSVLSYNEQFF	TGTGCCAGCAGTGTACTCTCCTACAATGAGCAGTTCTTC
few	TRBJ2-7	TRBV10-3	NA	CAISDEYEQYF	TGTGCCATCAGTGATGAGTACGAGCAGTACTTC
NA	TRBJ2-1	TRBV30	NA	CAWSVGGGGNEQFF	TGTGCCTGGAGTGTAGGGGGGGGAGGCAATGAGCAGTTCTTC
NA	TRBJ2-1	TRBV10-3	TRBD1	CALGGTGDGNEQFF	TGTGCCCTGGGGGGGACAGGGGATGGTAATGAGCAGTTCTTC
few	TRBJ2-3	TRBV10-3	NA	CAIKVGLSTDTQYF	TGTGCCATCAAGGTGGGGCTAAGCACAGATACGCAGTATTTT
NA	TRBJ2-1	TRBV29-1	TRBD1	CSVHGQGGNEQFF	TGCAGCGTGCATGGACAGGGTGGCAATGAGCAGTTCTTC
NA	TRBJ2-1	TRBV6-2/TRBV6-3	TRBD2	CASTRILGSGGASSYNEQFF	TGTGCCAGCACTCGCATATTAGGTAGCGGGGGGGCGAGCTCCTACAATGAGCAGTTCTTC
NA	TRBJ2-6	TRBV14	NA	CASSQDWYSGANVLTF	TGTGCCAGCAGCCAAGATTGGTACTCTGGGGCCAACGTCCTGACTTTC
few	TRBJ2-3	TRBV12-5	TRBD2	CASGLMGTSRDTQYF	TGTGCTAGTGGTTTGATGGGGACTAGTAGAGATACGCAGTATTTT
few	TRBJ1-5	TRBV20-1	NA	CSAGGGVSNQPQHF	TGCAGTGCGGGGGGGGGAGTAAGCAATCAGCCCCAGCATTTT
few	TRBJ2-3	TRBV9	TRBD1	CASSVTGAGTDTQYF	TGTGCCAGCAGCGTGACAGGGGCCGGCACAGATACGCAGTATTTT
few	TRBJ1-1	TRBV25-1	NA	CASSVDVTAFF	TGTGCCAGCAGTGTGGACGTAACGGCTTTCTTT
few	TRBJ1-2	TRBV29-1	TRBD1	CSVVSGQGARYGYTF	TGCAGCGTTGTCTCGGGACAGGGGGCGCGCTATGGCTACACCTTC
many	TRBJ2-1	TRBV6-2/TRBV6-3	TRBD1	CASSYIERRDRTWSSYNEQFF	TGTGCCAGCAGTTACATCGAACGCCGGGACAGGACGTGGAGCTCCTACAATGAGCAGTTCTTC
few	TRBJ2-7	TRBV20-1	TRBD1	CSAAPLDRGLYEQYF	TGCAGCGCCGCTCCCCTGGACAGGGGGCTGTACGAGCAGTACTTC
NA	TRBJ2-1	TRBV21-1	NA	CASSEGRDWKRNFF	TGTGCCAGCAGCGAAGGGAGGGATTGGAAGAGGAATTTCTTC
NA	TRBJ2-2	TRBV11-2	NA	CASSPERSGELFF	TGTGCCAGCAGCCCGGAGCGATCCGGGGAGCTGTTTTTT
few	TRBJ2-3	TRBV6-4	TRBD2	CASRASGSSTDTQYF	TGTGCCAGCAGGGCTAGCGGGTCTAGCACAGATACGCAGTATTTT
NA	TRBJ2-7	TRBV20-1	NA	CSAPGLRSYEQYF	TGCAGTGCCCCGGGACTGCGCTCCTACGAGCAGTACTTC
few	TRBJ2-3	TRBV4-3	NA	CASSQDPAGSPDTQYF	TGCGCCAGCAGCCAAGATCCCGCAGGGTCCCCAGATACGCAGTATTTT
NA	TRBJ1-6	TRBV7-9	NA	CASSLAGVDNSPLHF	TGTGCCAGCAGCTTAGCAGGGGTTGATAATTCACCCCTCCACTTT
many	TRBJ1-6	TRBV28	NA	CASSLGSYSPLHF	TGTGCCAGCAGTTTGGGATCTTATTCACCCCTCCACTTT
NA	TRBJ2-6	TRBV30	TRBD1	CAWSVPPFSGQGTSGANVLTF	TGTGCCTGGAGTGTACCCCCATTCTCCGGACAGGGGACCTCTGGGGCCAACGTCCTGACTTTC
few	TRBJ2-2	TRBV11-2	NA	CASLGAGELFF	TGTGCCAGCCTAGGCGCCGGGGAGCTGTTTTTT
few	TRBJ2-5	TRBV12-3/TRBV12-4	NA	CASSRAEGRETQYF	TGTGCCAGCAGTCGAGCCGAGGGAAGAGAGACCCAGTACTTC
NA	TRBJ2-7	TRBV5-1	TRBD1	CASSLEDRGTYEQYF	TGCGCCAGCAGCTTGGAGGACAGGGGAACCTACGAGCAGTACTTC
NA	TRBJ2-2	TRBV11-2	TRBD2	CASSPLAGPHTGELFF	TGTGCCAGCAGCCCACTAGCGGGACCTCACACCGGGGAGCTGTTTTTT
NA	TRBJ2-5	TRBV4-2	NA	CASSQGAETQYF	TGTGCCAGCAGCCAAGGGGCAGAGACCCAGTACTTC
few	TRBJ2-7	TRBV28	TRBD1	CASTDRDLYEQYF	TGTGCCAGCACGGACAGGGACTTATACGAGCAGTACTTC
few	TRBJ2-7	TRBV28	TRBD1	CAINRQGVYEQYF	TGTGCCATAAACCGGCAGGGGGTGTACGAGCAGTACTTC